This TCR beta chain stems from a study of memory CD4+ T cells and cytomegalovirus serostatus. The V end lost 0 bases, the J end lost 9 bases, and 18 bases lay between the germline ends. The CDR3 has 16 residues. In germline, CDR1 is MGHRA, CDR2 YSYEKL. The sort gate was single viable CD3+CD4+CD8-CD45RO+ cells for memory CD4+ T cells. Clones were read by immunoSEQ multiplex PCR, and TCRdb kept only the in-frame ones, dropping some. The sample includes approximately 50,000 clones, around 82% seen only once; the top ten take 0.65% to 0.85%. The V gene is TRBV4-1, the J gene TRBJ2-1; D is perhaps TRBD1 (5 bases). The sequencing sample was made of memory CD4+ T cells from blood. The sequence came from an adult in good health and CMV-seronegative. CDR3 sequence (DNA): TGCGCCAGCAGCCAAGAGTCGACAGCCTTACAAGGTGAGCAGTTCTTC. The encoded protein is CASSQESTALQGEQFF.